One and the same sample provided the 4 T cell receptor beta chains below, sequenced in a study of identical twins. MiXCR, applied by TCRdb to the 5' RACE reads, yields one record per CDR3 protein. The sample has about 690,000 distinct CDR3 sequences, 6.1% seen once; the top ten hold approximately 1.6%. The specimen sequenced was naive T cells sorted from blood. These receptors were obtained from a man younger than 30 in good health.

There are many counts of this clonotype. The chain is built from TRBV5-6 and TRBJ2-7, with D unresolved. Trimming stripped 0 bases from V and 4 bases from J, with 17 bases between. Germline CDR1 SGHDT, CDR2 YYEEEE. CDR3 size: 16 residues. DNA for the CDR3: TGTGCCAGCAGCTTGGCCGGACGTGCGACAAGGTACGAGCAGTACTTC. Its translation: CASSLAGRATRYEQYF.

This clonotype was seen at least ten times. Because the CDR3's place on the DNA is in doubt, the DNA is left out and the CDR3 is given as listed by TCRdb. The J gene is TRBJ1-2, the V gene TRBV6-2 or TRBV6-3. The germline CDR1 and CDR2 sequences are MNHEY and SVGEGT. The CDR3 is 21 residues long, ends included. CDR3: CASSRGSILTMATPSDYGYTF.

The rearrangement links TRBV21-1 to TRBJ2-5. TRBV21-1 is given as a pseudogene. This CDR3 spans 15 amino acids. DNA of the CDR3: TGTGCCAGCAGCATAAGTCCTGGTTTCCCCGAGACCCAGTACTTC. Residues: CASSISPGFPETQYF.

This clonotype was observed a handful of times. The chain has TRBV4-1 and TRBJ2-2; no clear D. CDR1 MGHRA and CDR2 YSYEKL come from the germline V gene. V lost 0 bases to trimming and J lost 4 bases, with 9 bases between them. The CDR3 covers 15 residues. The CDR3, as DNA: TGCGCCAGCAGCCAAGATAGAGATGGCACCGGGGAGCTGTTTTTT. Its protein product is CASSQDRDGTGELFF.